This T cell receptor (beta chain) was obtained from a study of T-cell reconstitution after alpha-beta-depleted transplantation in children. A few counts support this clonotype. Its antigen is not known. As it was prepared, the TCRbeta library received unique molecular identifiers. MiXCR, applied by TCRdb to the PCR reads, yields one record per CDR3 protein. This sample yields more than 500,000 distinct CDR3 sequences, of which about 10% are seen a single time; less than 15% belongs to the top ten. General observations from the study: At day 60, the high TCRbeta diversity found in some patients originated from recipient T cells and thymic progenitors that had survived. The authors attributed T-cell counts and diversity one year after transplant mostly to newly produced T cells.

V dropped 0 bases and J dropped 10 bases, with 15 bases sitting between them. The CDR3 extends over 14 amino acids. The germline gives CDR1 ENHRY, CDR2 SYGVKD. J is TRBJ1-1 and V is TRBV10-3; no firm D call. The sample here was PBMCs, mostly from graft donor cells, taken 180 days after TCRalphabeta/CD19-depleted stem cell transplant. This TCR was sampled from a female patient aged 2-10 years who had a stem cell transplant for aplastic anemia, so the T cells may come from the graft donor. The CDR3: CAISESWVASAAFF. CDR3 nucleotide sequence: TGTGCCATCAGTGAGTCCTGGGTGGCATCGGCAGCTTTCTTT.